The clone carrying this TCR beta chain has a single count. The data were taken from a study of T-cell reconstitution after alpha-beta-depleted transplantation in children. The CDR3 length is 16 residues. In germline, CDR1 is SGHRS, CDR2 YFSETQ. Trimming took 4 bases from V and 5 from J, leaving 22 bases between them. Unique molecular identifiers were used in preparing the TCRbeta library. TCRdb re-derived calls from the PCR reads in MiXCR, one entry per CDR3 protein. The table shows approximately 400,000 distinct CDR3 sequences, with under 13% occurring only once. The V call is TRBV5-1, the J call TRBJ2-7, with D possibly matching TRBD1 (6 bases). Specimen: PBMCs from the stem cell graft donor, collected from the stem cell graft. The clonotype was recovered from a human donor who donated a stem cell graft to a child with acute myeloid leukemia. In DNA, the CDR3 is TGCGCCAGCAGCCCCGGGGACAACGGGAAATCCCACGAGCAGTACTTC. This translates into CASSPGDNGKSHEQYF.